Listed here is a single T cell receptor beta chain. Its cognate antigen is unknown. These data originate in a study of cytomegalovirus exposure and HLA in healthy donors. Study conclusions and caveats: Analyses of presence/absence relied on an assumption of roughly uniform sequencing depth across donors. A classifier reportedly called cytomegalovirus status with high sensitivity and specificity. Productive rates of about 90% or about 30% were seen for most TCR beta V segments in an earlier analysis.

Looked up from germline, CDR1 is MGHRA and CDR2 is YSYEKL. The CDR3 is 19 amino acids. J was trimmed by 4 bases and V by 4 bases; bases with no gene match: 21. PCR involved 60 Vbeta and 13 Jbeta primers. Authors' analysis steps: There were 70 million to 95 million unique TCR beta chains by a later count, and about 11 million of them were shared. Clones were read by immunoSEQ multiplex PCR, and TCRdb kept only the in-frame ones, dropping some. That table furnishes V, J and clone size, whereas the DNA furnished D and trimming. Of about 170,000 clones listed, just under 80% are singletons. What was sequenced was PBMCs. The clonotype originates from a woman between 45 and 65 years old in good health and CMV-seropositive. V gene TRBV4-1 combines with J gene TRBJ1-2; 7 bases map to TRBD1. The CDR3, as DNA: TGCGCCAGCAGCCCCACTCCTATTTCGGGTTCGGGACAGCTCTATGGCTACACCTTC. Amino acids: CASSPTPISGSGQLYGYTF.